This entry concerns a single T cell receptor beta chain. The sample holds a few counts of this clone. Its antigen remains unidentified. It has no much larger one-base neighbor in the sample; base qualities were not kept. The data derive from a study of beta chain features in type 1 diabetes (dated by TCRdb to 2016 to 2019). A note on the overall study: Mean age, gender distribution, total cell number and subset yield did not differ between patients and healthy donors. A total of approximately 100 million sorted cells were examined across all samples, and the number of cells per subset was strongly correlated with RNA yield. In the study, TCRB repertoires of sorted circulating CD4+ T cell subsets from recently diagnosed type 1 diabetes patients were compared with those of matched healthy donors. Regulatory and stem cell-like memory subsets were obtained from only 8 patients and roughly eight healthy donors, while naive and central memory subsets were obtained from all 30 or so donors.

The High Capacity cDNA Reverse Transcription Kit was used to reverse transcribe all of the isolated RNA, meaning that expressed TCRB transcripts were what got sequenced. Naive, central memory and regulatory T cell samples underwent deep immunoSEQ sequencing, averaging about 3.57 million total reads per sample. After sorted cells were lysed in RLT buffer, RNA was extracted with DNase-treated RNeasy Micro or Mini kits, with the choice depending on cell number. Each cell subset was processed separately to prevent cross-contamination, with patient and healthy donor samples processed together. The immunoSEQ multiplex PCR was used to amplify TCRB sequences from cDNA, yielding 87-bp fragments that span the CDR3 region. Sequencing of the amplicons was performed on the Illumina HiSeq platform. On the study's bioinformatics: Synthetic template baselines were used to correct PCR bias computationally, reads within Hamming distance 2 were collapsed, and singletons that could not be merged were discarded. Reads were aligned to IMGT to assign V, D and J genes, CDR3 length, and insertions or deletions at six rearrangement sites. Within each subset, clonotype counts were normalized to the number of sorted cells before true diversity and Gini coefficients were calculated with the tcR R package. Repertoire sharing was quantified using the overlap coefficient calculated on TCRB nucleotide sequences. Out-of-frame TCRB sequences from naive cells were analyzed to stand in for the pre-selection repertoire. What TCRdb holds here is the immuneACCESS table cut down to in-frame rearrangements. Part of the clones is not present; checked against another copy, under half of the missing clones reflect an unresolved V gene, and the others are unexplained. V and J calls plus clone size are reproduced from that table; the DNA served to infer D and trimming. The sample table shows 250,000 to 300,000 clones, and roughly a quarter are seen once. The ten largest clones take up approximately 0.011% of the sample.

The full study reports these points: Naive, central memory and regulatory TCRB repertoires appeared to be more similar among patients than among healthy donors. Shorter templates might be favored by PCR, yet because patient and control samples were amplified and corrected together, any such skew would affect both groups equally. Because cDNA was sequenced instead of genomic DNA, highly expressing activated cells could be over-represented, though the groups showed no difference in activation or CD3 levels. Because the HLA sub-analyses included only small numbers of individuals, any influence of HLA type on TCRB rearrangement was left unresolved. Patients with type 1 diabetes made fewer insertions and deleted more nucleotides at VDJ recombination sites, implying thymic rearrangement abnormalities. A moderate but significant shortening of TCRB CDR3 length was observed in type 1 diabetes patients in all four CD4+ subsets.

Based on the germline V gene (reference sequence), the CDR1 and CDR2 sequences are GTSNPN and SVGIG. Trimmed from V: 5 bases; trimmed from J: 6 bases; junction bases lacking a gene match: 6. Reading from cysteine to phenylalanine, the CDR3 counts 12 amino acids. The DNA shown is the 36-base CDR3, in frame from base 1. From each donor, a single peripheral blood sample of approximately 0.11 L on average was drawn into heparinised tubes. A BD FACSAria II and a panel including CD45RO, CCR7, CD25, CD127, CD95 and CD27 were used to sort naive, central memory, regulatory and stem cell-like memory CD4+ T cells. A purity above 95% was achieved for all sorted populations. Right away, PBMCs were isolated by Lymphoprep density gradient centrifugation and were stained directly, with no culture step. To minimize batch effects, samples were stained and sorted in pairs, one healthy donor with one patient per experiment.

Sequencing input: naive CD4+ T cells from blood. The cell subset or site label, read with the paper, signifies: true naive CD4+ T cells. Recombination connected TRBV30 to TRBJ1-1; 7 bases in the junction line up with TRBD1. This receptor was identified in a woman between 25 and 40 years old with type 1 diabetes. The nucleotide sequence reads TGTGCCTGGGAACAGGGGTCCGCTGAAGCTTTCTTT. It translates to CAWEQGSAEAFF.